This record covers a single TCR beta chain. Sequencing used immunoSEQ multiplex PCR; TCRdb keeps in-frame clones, though not all of them. The sample holds under 150,000 clones; approximately 80% are singletons and the top ten take 20% to 25%. This entry belongs to a study of blood T cell repertoires in COVID-19. Study summary: Spain, Italy and the United States supplied samples that represented acute and convalescent COVID-19. Sources were T cells, B-cell-depleted T cells, or PBMCs; the material itself was cDNA or gDNA.

Unmatched junction bases numbered 3, after V lost 0 bases and J lost 4 bases. The CDR3 spans 14 residues. Germline CDR1 SGHRS, CDR2 YFSETQ. Material: peripheral blood. The chain recombines TRBV5-1 with TRBJ1-1; 7 bases are a match to TRBD1. The sequence was collected from a human donor in a cohort sampled during active COVID-19. The CDR3 loop reads CASSLVPGGTEAFF. DNA of the CDR3: TGCGCCAGCAGCTTGGTTCCAGGGGGCACTGAAGCTTTCTTT.